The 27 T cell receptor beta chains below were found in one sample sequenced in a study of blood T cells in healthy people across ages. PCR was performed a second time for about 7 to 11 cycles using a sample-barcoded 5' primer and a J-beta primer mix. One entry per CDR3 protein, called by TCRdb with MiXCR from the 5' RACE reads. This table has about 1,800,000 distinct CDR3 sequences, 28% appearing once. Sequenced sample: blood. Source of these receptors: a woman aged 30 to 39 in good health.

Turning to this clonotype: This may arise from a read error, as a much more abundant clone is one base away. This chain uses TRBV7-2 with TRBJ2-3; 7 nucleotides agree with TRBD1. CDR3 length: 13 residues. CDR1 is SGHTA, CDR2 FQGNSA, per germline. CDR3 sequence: CATHRGSTDAQYF. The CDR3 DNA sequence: TGTGCCACGCACAGGGGTAGCACAGATGCGCAGTATTTT. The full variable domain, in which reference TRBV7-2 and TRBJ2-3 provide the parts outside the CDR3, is GAGVSQSPSNKVTEKGKDVELRCDPISGHTALYWYRQSLGQGLEFLIYFQGNSAPDKSGLPSDRFSAERTGGSVSTLTIQRTQQEDSAVYLCATHRGSTDAQYFGPGTRLTVL.

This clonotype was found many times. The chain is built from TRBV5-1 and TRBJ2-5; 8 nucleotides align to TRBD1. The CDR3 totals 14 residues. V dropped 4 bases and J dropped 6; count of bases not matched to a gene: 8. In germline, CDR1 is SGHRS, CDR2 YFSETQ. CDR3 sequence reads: CASSAAGGVQTQYF. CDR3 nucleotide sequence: TGCGCCAGCAGCGCCGCAGGGGGCGTTCAGACCCAGTACTTC.

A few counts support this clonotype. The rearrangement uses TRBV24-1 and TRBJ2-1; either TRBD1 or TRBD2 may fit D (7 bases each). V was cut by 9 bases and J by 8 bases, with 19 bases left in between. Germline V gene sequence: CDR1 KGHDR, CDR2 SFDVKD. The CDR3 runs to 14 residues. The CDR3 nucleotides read TGTGCCACCCGTCTCACAGGGGAGGGTGATGAGCAGTTCTTC. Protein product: CATRLTGEGDEQFF.

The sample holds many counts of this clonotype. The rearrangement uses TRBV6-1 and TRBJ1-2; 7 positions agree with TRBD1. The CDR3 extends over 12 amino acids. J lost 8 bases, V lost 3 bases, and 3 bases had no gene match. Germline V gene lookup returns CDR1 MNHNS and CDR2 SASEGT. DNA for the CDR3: TGTGCCAGCAGTGAGAGGGGGCAAGGCTACACCTTC. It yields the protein CASSERGQGYTF.

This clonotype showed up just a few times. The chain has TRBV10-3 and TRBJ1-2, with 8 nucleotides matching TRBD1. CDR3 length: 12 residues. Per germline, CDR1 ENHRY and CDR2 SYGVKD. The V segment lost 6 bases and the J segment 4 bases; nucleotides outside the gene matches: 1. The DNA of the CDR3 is TGTGCCATCAGGGGACAGGCCTATGGCTACACCTTC. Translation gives CAIRGQAYGYTF.

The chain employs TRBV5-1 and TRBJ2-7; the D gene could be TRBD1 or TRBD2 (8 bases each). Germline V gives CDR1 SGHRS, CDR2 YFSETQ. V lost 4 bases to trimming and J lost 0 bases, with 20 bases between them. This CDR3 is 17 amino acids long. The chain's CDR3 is CASSRTGGAGDSYEQYF. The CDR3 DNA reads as TGCGCCAGCAGCCGTACAGGGGGAGCGGGGGACTCCTACGAGCAGTACTTC.

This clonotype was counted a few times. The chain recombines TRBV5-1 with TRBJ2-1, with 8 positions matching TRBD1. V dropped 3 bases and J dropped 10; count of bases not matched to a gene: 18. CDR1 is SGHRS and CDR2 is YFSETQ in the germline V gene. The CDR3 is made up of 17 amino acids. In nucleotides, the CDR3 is TGCGCCAGCAGCTCCCCCTTTCTGGACAGGGCAGTCGTGGAGCAGTTCTTC. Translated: CASSSPFLDRAVVEQFF.

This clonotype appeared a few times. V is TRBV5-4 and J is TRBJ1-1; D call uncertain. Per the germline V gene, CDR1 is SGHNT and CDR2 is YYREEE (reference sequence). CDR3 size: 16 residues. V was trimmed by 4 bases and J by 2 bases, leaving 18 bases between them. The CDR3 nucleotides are TGTGCCAGCAGCCTCGGTATCGGCAGGTTTAACACTGAAGCTTTCTTT. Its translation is CASSLGIGRFNTEAFF.

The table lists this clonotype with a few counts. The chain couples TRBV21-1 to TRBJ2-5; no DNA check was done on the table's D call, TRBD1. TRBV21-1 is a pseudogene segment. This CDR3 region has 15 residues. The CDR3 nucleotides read TGTGCCAGCAGCAAGCGCGGGGGGGCCTATGAGACCCAGTACTTC. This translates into CASSKRGGAYETQYF.

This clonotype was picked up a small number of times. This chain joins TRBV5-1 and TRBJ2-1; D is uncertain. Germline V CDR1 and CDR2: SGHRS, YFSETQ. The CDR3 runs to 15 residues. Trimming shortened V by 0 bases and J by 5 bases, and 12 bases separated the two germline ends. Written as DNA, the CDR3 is TGCGCCAGCAGCTTGGGGCCTCCCTCTGACAATGAGCAGTTCTTC. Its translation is CASSLGPPSDNEQFF.

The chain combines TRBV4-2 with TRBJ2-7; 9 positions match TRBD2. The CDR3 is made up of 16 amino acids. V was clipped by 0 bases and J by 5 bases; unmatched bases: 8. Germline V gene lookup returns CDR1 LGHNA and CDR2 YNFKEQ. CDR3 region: CASSQDSGGGGNEQYF. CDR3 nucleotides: TGTGCCAGCAGCCAAGATTCCGGCGGGGGGGGAAACGAGCAGTACTTC.

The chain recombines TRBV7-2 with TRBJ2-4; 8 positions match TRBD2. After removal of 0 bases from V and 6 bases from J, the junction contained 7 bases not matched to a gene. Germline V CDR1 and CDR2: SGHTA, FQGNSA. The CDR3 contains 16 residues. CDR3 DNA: TGTGCCAGCAGCTTAGCGGGGAGCGGGAGTGGAAACATTCAGTACTTC. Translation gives CASSLAGSGSGNIQYF.

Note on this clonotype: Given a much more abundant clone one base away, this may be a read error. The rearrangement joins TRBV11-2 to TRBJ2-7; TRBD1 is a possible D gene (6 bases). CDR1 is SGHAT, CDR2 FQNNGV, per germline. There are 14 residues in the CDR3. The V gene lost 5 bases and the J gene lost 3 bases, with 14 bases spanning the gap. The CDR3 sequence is CASSNDRRVYEQYF. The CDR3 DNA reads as TGTGCCAGCAGCAACGACAGGAGAGTCTACGAGCAGTACTTC.

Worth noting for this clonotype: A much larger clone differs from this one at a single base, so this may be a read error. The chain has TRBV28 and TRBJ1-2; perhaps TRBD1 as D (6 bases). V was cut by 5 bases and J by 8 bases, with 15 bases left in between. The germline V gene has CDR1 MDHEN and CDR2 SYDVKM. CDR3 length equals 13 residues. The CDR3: CASSLNRVDGYTF. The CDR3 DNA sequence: TGTGCCAGCAGTCTCAACAGGGTTGACGGCTACACCTTC.

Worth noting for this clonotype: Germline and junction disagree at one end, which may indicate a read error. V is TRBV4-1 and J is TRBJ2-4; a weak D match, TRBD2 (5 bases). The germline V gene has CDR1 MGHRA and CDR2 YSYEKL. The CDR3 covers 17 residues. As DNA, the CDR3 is TGCGCCAGCAGCCAAGTACCGGAAGCCCTAGCCAAAAACATTCCGTACTTC. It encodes CASSQVPEALAKNIPYF.

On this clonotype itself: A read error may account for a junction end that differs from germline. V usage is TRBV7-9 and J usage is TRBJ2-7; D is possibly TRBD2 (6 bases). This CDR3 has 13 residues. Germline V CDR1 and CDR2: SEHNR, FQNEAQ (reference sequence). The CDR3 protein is CASGLSGGNEQYF. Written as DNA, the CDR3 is TGTGCCAGCGGCTTATCGGGCGGGAACGAGCAGTACTTC. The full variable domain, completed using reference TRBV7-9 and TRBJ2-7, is DTGVSQNPRHKITKRGQNVTFRCDPISEHNRLYWYRQTLGQGPEFLTYFQNEAQLEKSRLLSDRFSAERPKGSFSTLEIQRTEQGDSAMYLCASGLSGGNEQYFGPGTRLTVT.

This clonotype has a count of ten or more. CDR3 amino acids: CASSTGLAGTDTQYF. CDR3 DNA sequence: TGTGCCAGCAGTACCGGACTAGCGGGGACAGATACGCAGTATTTT. The genes are TRBV7-2 and TRBJ2-3; 12 bases are a match to TRBD2. Unmatched junction bases numbered 4, after V lost 6 bases and J lost 3 bases. Germline loops: CDR1 SGHTA, CDR2 FQGNSA. The CDR3 spans 15 residues.

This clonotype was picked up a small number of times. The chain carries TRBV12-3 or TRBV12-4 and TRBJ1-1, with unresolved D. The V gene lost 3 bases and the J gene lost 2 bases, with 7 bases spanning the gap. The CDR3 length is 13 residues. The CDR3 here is CASSFLTNTEAFF. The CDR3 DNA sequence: TGTGCCAGCAGTTTTCTTACCAACACTGAAGCTTTCTTT.

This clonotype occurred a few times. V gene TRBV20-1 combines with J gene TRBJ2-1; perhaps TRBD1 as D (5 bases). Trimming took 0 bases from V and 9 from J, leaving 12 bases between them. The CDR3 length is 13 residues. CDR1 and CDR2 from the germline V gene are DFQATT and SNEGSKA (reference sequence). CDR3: CSARDFDSTEQFF. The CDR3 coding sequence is TGCAGTGCTAGAGATTTCGACAGCACTGAGCAGTTCTTC.

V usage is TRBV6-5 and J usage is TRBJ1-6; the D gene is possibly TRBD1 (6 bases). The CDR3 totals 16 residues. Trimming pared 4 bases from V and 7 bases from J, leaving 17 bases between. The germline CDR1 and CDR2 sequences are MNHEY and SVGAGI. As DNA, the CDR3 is TGTGCCAGCAGTTCCTCTACAAAGACAGGAAATTCACCCCTCCACTTT. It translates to CASSSSTKTGNSPLHF.

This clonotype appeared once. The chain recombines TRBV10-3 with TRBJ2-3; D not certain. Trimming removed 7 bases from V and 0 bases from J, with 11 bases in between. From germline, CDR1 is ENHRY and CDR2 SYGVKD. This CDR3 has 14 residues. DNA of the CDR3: TGTGCCATCAAACCAGGAGAAAGCACAGATACGCAGTATTTT. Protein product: CAIKPGESTDTQYF.

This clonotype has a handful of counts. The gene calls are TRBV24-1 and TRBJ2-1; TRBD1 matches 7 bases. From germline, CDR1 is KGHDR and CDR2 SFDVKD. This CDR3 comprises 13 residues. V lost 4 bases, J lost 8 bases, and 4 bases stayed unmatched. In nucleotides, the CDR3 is TGTGCCACCAGTGAGGAAACAGGGGATGAGCAGTTCTTC. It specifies CATSEETGDEQFF.

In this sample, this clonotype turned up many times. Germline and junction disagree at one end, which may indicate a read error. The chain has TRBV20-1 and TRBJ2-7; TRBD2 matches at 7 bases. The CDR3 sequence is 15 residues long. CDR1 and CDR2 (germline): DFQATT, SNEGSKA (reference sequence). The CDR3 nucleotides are TGCAGTGTTTGGGGCGGGAGAGGGTCTTCCTATGAGCAGTACTTC. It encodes CSVWGGRGSSYEQYF.

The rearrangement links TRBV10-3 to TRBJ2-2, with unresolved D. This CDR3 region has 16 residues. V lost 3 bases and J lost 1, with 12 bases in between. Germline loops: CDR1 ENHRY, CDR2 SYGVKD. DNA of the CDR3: TGTGCCATCAGTGAAGCGCGGACGATGAACACCGGGGAGCTGTTTTTT. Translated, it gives CAISEARTMNTGELFF.

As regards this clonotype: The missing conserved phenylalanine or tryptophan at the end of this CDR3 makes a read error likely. The CDR3 loop reads CASSLAGLDTGELFV. In DNA, the CDR3 is TGTGCCAGCAGTCTAGCGGGGCTGGACACCGGGGAGCTGTTTGTT. J is TRBJ2-2 and V is TRBV6-2 or TRBV6-3; the match to TRBD2 covers 9 bases. Looked up from germline, CDR1 is MNHEY and CDR2 is SVGEGT. The CDR3 loop spans 15 amino acids. With V trimmed by 5 bases and J by 3 bases, 4 bases remained unmatched.

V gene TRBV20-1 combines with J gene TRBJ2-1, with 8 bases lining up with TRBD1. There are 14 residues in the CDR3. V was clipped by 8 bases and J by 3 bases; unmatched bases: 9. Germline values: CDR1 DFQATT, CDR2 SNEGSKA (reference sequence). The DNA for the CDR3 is TGCAGTACGGCAACGGACAGGGACTACAATGAGCAGTTCTTC. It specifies CSTATDRDYNEQFF.

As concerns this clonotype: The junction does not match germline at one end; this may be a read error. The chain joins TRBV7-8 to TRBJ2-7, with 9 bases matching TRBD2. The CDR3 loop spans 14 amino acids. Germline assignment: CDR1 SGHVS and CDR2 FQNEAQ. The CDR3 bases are TGTGCCAGCAGCTTAACTAGCGGGCCGTACGAGCTGTACTTC. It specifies CASSLTSGPYELYF.